This T cell receptor (beta chain) was recorded in a study of early T cells in non-severe SARS-CoV-2 infection. At the level of the study: The sequenced material was bulk RNA from unsorted whole blood, and its chains were unpaired.

This clonotype was found many times. CDR1 MNHEY and CDR2 SMNVEV come from the germline V gene (reference sequence). The ends lost 4 bases at V and 7 bases at J; junction bases unmatched: 7. This CDR3 region has 16 residues. TCRdb processed the 5' RACE reads anew with MiXCR; each CDR3 protein has one entry. The data hold some 54,000 distinct CDR3 sequences, with 10% observed a single time. Sample: whole blood. The genes are TRBV27 and TRBJ2-1, with TRBD2 identical over 13 bases. The receptor was isolated from an adult who was a healthcare worker with PCR-confirmed SARS-CoV-2 infection or an uninfected control (not recorded which). The CDR3 here is CASSSRLAGGENEQFF. In DNA, the CDR3 is TGTGCCAGCAGTTCTCGACTAGCGGGAGGAGAGAATGAGCAGTTCTTC.